This entry concerns a single T cell receptor beta chain. The antigen is not known. The sample is drawn from a study of follicular helper T cells after annual influenza vaccination. Study-level results: Plasmablast frequency change correlated with clonality change in ICOS+CD38+ cTfh.

Here immunoSEQ multiplex PCR was the method, and the copy in TCRdb shows in-frame clones only, minus some. Found here are 2,500 to 4,000 clones, about 88% of them singletons; the top ten hold about 1.2%. V lost 0 bases to trimming and J lost 2 bases, with 14 bases between them. Per germline, CDR1 MNHNS and CDR2 SASEGT. The CDR3 sequence is 16 residues long. Indicated time point: 2014-2015 season, 7 days after vaccination. The sample was CXCR5+ CD38- circulating T follicular helper cells from blood, taken 7 days after influenza vaccination. Sample subset: circulating Tfh, non-naive CD4+CXCR5+PD-1+ (ICOS+CD38+ or ICOS-CD38-). This TCR derives from an adult who received the influenza vaccine. The chain carries TRBV6-1 and TRBJ2-7; D possibly matches TRBD1 or TRBD2 (5 bases each). Here the CDR3 reads CASSEAMLQEAYEQYF. The DNA of the CDR3 is TGTGCCAGCAGTGAAGCGATGCTACAGGAGGCCTACGAGCAGTACTTC.